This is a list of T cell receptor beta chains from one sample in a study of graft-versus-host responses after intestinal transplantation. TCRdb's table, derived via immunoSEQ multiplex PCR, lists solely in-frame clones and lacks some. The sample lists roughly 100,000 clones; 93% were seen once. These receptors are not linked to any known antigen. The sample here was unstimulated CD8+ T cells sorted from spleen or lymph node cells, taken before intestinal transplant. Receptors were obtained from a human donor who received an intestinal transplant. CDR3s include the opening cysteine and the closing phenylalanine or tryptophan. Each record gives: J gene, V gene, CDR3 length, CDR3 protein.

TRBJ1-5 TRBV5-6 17 CASSTWTGGPSNQPQHF
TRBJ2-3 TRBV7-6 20 CASSLPGTSGHQILTDTQYF
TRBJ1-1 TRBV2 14 CASSSGDNLSEAFF
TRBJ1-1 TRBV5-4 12 CASSLGDTEAFF
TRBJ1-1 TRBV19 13 CASSIGGGSEAFF
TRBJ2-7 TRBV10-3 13 CAIREASAYEQYF
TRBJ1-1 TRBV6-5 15 CASSYSTGGTTEAFF
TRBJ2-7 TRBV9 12 CASSGTGWEQYF
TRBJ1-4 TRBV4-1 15 CASSQVQPINEKLFF
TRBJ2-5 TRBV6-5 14 CASSYSSVGETQYF
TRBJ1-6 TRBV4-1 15 CASSPLGTDGSPLHF
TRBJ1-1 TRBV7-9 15 CASSLLQGLPTEAFF
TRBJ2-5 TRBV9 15 CASSPGGGLEETQYF
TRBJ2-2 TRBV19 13 CASSITDTGELFF
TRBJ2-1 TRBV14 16 CASSQDTSGGADEQFF
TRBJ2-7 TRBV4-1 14 CASSQLGGSDEQYF
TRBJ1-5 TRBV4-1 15 CASSQDLGAGQPQHF
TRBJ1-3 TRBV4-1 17 CASSQADRGYSGNTIYF
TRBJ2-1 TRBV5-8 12 CASSLITNEQFF
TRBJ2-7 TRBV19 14 CASSTFSGTYEQYF
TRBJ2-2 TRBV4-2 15 CASSQEGSYTGELFF
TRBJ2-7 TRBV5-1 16 CASSFSPTGSSYEQYF
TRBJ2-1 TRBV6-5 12 CASSSSGREQFF
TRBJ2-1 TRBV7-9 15 CASRKPGQTYNEQFF
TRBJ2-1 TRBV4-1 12 CASSQDLDEQFF
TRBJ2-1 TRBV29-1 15 CSVGVPDRLGNEQFF
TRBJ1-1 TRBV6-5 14 CASRQTGTGTEAFF
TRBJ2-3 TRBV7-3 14 CASRSPSGSDTQYF
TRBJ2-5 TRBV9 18 CASSAGTSGVVLQETQYF
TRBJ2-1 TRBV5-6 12 CASSLGVNEQFF
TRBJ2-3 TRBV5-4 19 CASSLRWGDSGGATDTQYF
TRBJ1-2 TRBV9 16 CASSVVPTPGRDGYTF
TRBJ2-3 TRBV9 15 CASSPGTANTDTQYF
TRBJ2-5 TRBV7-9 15 CASSLGPRLEETQYF
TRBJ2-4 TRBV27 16 CASSPMGLSQKSIQYF
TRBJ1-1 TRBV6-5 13 CASSYSDFTEAFF
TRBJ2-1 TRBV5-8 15 CASSEDSLSNNEQFF
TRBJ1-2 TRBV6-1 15 CASSGRPGGNYGYTF
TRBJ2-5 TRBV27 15 CASKMTSGGGETQYF
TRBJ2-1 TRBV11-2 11 CASSHARDRIF
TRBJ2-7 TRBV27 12 CASKDRGNEQYF
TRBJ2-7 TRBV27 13 CASSLGQWYEQYF
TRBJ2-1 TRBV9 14 CASSARYRENEQFF
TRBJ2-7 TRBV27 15 CASSLGTGSPYEQYF
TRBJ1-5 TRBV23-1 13 CANLRGGAQPQHF
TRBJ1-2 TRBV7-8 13 CASSGEGPESYTF
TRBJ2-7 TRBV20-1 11 CSAREGYEQYF
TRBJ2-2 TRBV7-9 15 CASSLGGSGTGELFF